Each of the 30 T cell receptor beta chains below was sequenced from the same sample in a study of T-cell memory formation after mild COVID-19. TCRdb re-called the 5' RACE reads with MiXCR, one entry per CDR3 protein. Among about 500,000 distinct CDR3 sequences listed, about a fifth were seen once. Sequenced input: PBMCs or a T cell subset sorted from them (not recorded which). Receptors originate from an adult woman who had mild COVID-19 (a few samples of this study predate the infection). Cell type and time point are not known.

This clonotype was picked up many times. The chain carries TRBV5-1 and TRBJ2-2; D is perhaps TRBD1 (6 bases). The CDR3 loop spans 14 amino acids. V was pared by 3 bases and J by 1 base, with 7 bases between. CDR1 SGHRS and CDR2 YFSETQ come from the germline V gene. In DNA, the CDR3 is TGCGCCAGCAGCTCGGGACAGAACACCGGGGAGCTGTTTTTT. Protein sequence: CASSSGQNTGELFF.

This sequence joins TRBV6-2 or TRBV6-3 and TRBJ2-1; TRBD2 agrees at 7 bases. The CDR3 contains 17 residues. Looked up from germline, CDR1 is MNHEY and CDR2 is SVGEGT. The V gene end was trimmed by 5 bases and the J gene end by 5 bases; junction bases not matched to a gene: 15. The CDR3 region is CASSAWSGASGNNEQFF. Here the CDR3 DNA reads TGTGCCAGCAGTGCCTGGTCTGGGGCTAGCGGTAACAATGAGCAGTTCTTC.

This clonotype came up a few times. The chain joins TRBV5-1 to TRBJ1-4; the match to TRBD1 covers 10 bases. The ends lost 0 bases at V and 6 bases at J; junction bases unmatched: 5. CDR3 size: 16 residues. The germline V gene encodes CDR1 SGHRS and CDR2 YFSETQ. Written as DNA, the CDR3 is TGCGCCAGCAGCTTGGGACAGGGGGCAATGGATGAAAAACTGTTTTTT. This translates into CASSLGQGAMDEKLFF.

This clonotype turned up a few times. The V call is TRBV27, the J call TRBJ1-2; D is undetermined. Looked up from germline, CDR1 is MNHEY and CDR2 is SMNVEV (reference sequence). The length of the CDR3 is 17 residues. The ends were cut back, 1 base at V and 4 bases at J, with 19 bases in the middle. The CDR3 nucleotides are TGTGCCAGCAGTTTATATTCAGGACCGCTTTATGGCTATGGCTACACCTTC. It is translated as CASSLYSGPLYGYGYTF.

This clonotype was counted between two and nine times. The chain joins TRBV27 to TRBJ2-7, with 8 bases lining up with TRBD1. With V trimmed by 2 bases and J by 2 bases, 5 bases remained unmatched. From germline, CDR1 is MNHEY and CDR2 SMNVEV (reference sequence). The CDR3 runs to 15 residues. CDR3 nucleotide sequence: TGTGCCAGCAGTTTAAGTCCCAGGGGGCCCTACGAGCAGTACTTC. The encoded protein is CASSLSPRGPYEQYF.

This clonotype was detected a few times. The V and J genes are TRBV3-1 and TRBJ1-6; maybe TRBD1 (6 bases). Germline CDR1 and CDR2: LGHDT and YNNKEL (reference sequence). There are 13 residues in the CDR3. V gave up 1 base and J gave up 11 bases, with 9 bases separating them. This chain's CDR3 is CASSQGTVTPLHF. In nucleotides, the CDR3 is TGTGCCAGCAGCCAAGGGACAGTAACACCCCTCCACTTT.

V is TRBV20-1 and J is TRBJ1-2; 7 bases map to TRBD1. Trimming took 3 bases from V and 6 from J; bases not matched to a gene: 13. The CDR3 runs to 15 residues. Germline lookup yields CDR1 DFQATT and CDR2 SNEGSKA (reference sequence). This CDR3 is CSARGPGEDRHGYTF. The CDR3 coding sequence is TGCAGTGCTAGGGGACCCGGGGAGGACAGGCATGGCTACACCTTC.

This clonotype has a handful of counts. This chain joins TRBV20-1 and TRBJ2-2; D is undetermined. V was shortened by 1 base and J by 4 bases, with 7 bases between the two germline ends. The CDR3 length is 13 residues. Germline V gene lookup returns CDR1 DFQATT and CDR2 SNEGSKA (reference sequence). The CDR3 region is CSARGDFTGELFF. In DNA form, the CDR3 reads TGCAGTGCTAGAGGCGACTTCACCGGGGAGCTGTTTTTT.

The chain couples TRBV6-1 to TRBJ2-7; 7 bases fit TRBD2. Trimming at V came to 6 bases and at J to 5 bases, leaving 7 bases not matched to a gene. Germline V gene lookup returns CDR1 MNHNS and CDR2 SASEGT. This CDR3 region has 13 residues. CDR3 sequence: CASRGLSDHEQYF. The CDR3 DNA follows: TGTGCCAGCAGGGGACTATCCGACCACGAGCAGTACTTC.

The chain is built from TRBV12-3 or TRBV12-4 and TRBJ1-1, with D tentatively TRBD1 (6 bases). The CDR3 is 13 residues long. With 2 bases removed from V and 6 bases from J, the gap between germline ends came to 10 bases. The DNA for the CDR3 is TGTGCCAGCAGTTTAAGGGGGTACGCTGAAGCTTTCTTT. It translates to CASSLRGYAEAFF.

This chain joins TRBV18 and TRBJ2-7; tentative D call: TRBD2 (5 bases). The CDR3 consists of 14 residues. Germline lookup yields CDR1 KGHSH and CDR2 LQKENI. Trimming cost V 2 bases and J 1 base, with 9 bases left between them. The CDR3 loop reads CASSPSRDSYEQYF. The DNA for the CDR3 is TGTGCCAGCTCACCATCGAGGGATTCCTACGAGCAGTACTTC.

This clonotype showed up just a few times. The V gene is TRBV29-1, the J gene TRBJ2-3; 9 bases agree with TRBD2. This CDR3 comprises 14 residues. The junction had 6 bases not matched to a gene; V was cut back by 6 bases and J by 2 bases. CDR1 and CDR2 (germline): SQVTM, ANQGSEA. This CDR3 is CSVTTSGHTDTQYF. CDR3 coding DNA: TGCAGCGTAACGACTAGCGGACACACAGATACGCAGTATTTT.

This chain links TRBV11-1 with TRBJ1-1; no clear D. The CDR3 is 13 amino acids. Looked up from germline, CDR1 is SGHAT and CDR2 is FQDESV (reference sequence). Trimming cost V 2 bases and J 4 bases, with 8 bases left between them. This CDR3 reads CASSLKVFTEAFF. CDR3 coding DNA: TGTGCCAGCAGCTTAAAGGTTTTCACTGAAGCTTTCTTT.

This clonotype was detected only a few times. The chain uses TRBV4-1 and TRBJ2-5; D possibly matches TRBD1 or TRBD2 (5 bases each). Trimming shortened V by 1 base and J by 0 bases, and 12 bases separated the two germline ends. The CDR3 contains 16 residues. The germline V gene has CDR1 MGHRA and CDR2 YSYEKL. The CDR3 sequence is CASSQGDGPYQETQYF. CDR3 nucleotide sequence: TGCGCCAGCAGCCAAGGGGACGGACCGTACCAAGAGACCCAGTACTTC.

This clonotype was counted between two and nine times. The chain couples TRBV5-1 to TRBJ2-5; D may be TRBD1 (5 bases). Germline V gene lookup returns CDR1 SGHRS and CDR2 YFSETQ. The CDR3 loop spans 13 amino acids. V dropped 7 bases and J dropped 5 bases, with 15 bases sitting between them. Written as DNA, the CDR3 is TGCGCCAGCTTTCTTCAGGGCGTGGAGACCCAGTACTTC. Amino acids: CASFLQGVETQYF. The full variable domain, completed using reference TRBV5-1 and TRBJ2-5, is KAGVTQTPRYLIKTRGQQVTLSCSPISGHRSVSWYQQTPGQGLQFLFEYFSETQRNKGNFPGRFSGRQFSNSRSEMNVSTLELGDSALYLCASFLQGVETQYFGPGTRLLVL.

This clonotype was found a few times. The CDR3 sequence: CASIRGGEELLTDTQYF. The CDR3 nucleotides read TGTGCCAGCATCAGGGGAGGTGAGGAACTACTCACAGATACGCAGTATTTT. This rearrangement joins TRBV13 to TRBJ2-3; TRBD1 or TRBD2 may be the D gene (6 bases each). The length of the CDR3 is 17 residues. CDR1 PRHDT and CDR2 FYEKMQ come from the germline V gene (reference sequence). The V gene lost 7 bases and the J gene lost 2 bases, with 22 bases spanning the gap.

The V and J genes are TRBV5-1 and TRBJ1-2; 11 positions agree with TRBD1. The length of the CDR3 is 15 residues. The trim removed 0 bases at V and 8 bases at J, leaving 6 bases unmatched. Per germline, CDR1 SGHRS and CDR2 YFSETQ. The CDR3 region is CASSLEGQGARGYTF. The DNA for the CDR3 is TGCGCCAGCAGCTTGGAAGGACAGGGGGCGCGCGGCTACACCTTC.

This clonotype was seen only a few times. This chain uses TRBV5-7 with TRBJ2-7; D uncertain. TRBV5-7 is annotated as an ORF whose role is uncertain. With 0 bases removed from V and 2 bases from J, the gap between germline ends came to 6 bases. There are 13 residues in the CDR3. The CDR3 is CASSLADPYEQYF. CDR3 DNA: TGTGCCAGCAGCTTGGCCGACCCCTACGAGCAGTACTTC.

This clonotype was counted a few times. The chain couples TRBV24-1 to TRBJ1-5, with D unclear. Germline V gives CDR1 KGHDR, CDR2 SFDVKD. The length of the CDR3 is 13 residues. V gave up 4 bases and J gave up 5 bases, with 8 bases separating them. The CDR3 region is CATSDSAYQPQHF. For the CDR3, the DNA is TGTGCCACCAGTGACTCCGCATATCAGCCCCAGCATTTT.

In its sample, this clonotype was seen once. This CDR3 is CASSDPGPLGGYTF. DNA for the CDR3: TGTGCCAGCAGTGACCCGGGACCTCTTGGTGGCTACACCTTC. This rearrangement joins TRBV6-1 to TRBJ1-2, with a tentative D call TRBD1 (5 bases). CDR3 length equals 14 residues. Germline CDR1 is MNHNS and CDR2 is SASEGT. Trimming shortened V by 3 bases and J by 7 bases, and 15 bases separated the two germline ends.

The rearrangement links TRBV19 to TRBJ2-2; 7 bases are a match to TRBD1. Germline loops: CDR1 LNHDA, CDR2 SQIVND (reference sequence). The CDR3 covers 14 residues. V lost 9 bases, J lost 0 bases, and 4 bases stayed unmatched. Here the CDR3 DNA reads TGTGCCAGCGTTGGGACAGCGAACACCGGGGAGCTGTTTTTT. Residues: CASVGTANTGELFF.

This chain uses TRBV19 with TRBJ2-1, with a weak D call TRBD2 (7 bases). V was pared by 2 bases and J by 5 bases, with 16 bases between. This CDR3 has 16 residues. Germline V lookup: CDR1 LNHDA, CDR2 SQIVND (reference sequence). The DNA for the CDR3 is TGTGCCAGTAGTATACGGTGGAGGGGGGGTGACAATGAGCAGTTCTTC. This translates into CASSIRWRGGDNEQFF. Based on the CDR3 plus reference TRBV19 and TRBJ2-1, the full variable domain is DGGITQSPKYLFRKEGQNVTLSCEQNLNHDAMYWYRQDPGQGLRLIYYSQIVNDFQKGDIAEGYSVSREKKESFPLTVTSAQKNPTAFYLCASSIRWRGGDNEQFFGPGTRLTVL.

This clonotype was observed a few times. The V and J genes are TRBV7-2 and TRBJ2-7; D gene unclear. CDR1 is SGHTA, CDR2 FQGNSA, per germline. The CDR3 contains 15 residues. Trimming took off 0 bases at V and 3 bases at J, with 12 bases between the two ends. CDR3 nucleotides: TGTGCCAGCAGCTTAGCGGTGGTAATGGGCTACGAGCAGTACTTC. It yields the protein CASSLAVVMGYEQYF.

This clonotype was detected a few times. For the CDR3, the DNA is TGTGCCAGCAGTCACCGACTAGAAAGCACCGGGGAGCTGTTTTTT. This sequence encodes CASSHRLESTGELFF. This chain connects TRBV12-3 or TRBV12-4 to TRBJ2-2, with D perhaps TRBD2 (6 bases). The CDR3 totals 15 residues. Trimming removed 5 bases at V and 4 bases at J, with 14 bases between.

This clonotype was seen a few times. The chain links TRBV5-1 to TRBJ1-6, with 8 bases matching TRBD1. V shed 4 bases and J 6 bases; nucleotides not matched to a gene: 6. CDR3 size: 15 residues. Per germline, CDR1 SGHRS and CDR2 YFSETQ. As DNA, the CDR3 is TGCGCCAGCAGCCGCTGGACAGGGCTTAATTCACCCCTCCACTTT. The encoded protein is CASSRWTGLNSPLHF.

This clonotype was seen a few times. The CDR3 spells CAISERDRRSYEQYF. CDR3 nucleotide sequence: TGTGCCATCAGTGAGAGGGACAGGAGGTCCTACGAGCAGTACTTC. The chain uses TRBV10-3 and TRBJ2-7, with 8 bases lining up with TRBD1. The CDR3 has 15 residues. The trim removed 2 bases at V and 1 base at J, leaving 4 bases unmatched. Germline assignment: CDR1 ENHRY and CDR2 SYGVKD.

The gene calls are TRBV27 and TRBJ2-3; maybe TRBD2 (6 bases). V was pared by 5 bases and J by 2 bases, with 11 bases between. CDR1 is MNHEY and CDR2 is SMNVEV in the germline V gene (reference sequence). The CDR3 sequence is 14 residues long. The CDR3 DNA sequence: TGTGCCAGCAGTACTCTAGCGTACACAGATACGCAGTATTTT. Residues: CASSTLAYTDTQYF.

The chain employs TRBV7-8 and TRBJ2-3, with no clear D. The CDR3 extends over 17 amino acids. CDR1 SGHVS and CDR2 FQNEAQ come from the germline V gene. V dropped 2 bases and J dropped 1 base, with 16 bases sitting between them. CDR3 in amino acids: CASSLTKEMWGTDTQYF. The CDR3 DNA is TGTGCCAGCAGCTTAACGAAGGAGATGTGGGGCACAGATACGCAGTATTTT.

V is TRBV7-9 and J is TRBJ2-7, with TRBD2 as a possible D gene (5 bases). This CDR3 contains 16 residues. Germline V gene lookup returns CDR1 SEHNR and CDR2 FQNEAQ (reference sequence). Trimming stripped 2 bases from V and 3 bases from J, with 17 bases between. The CDR3 DNA is TGTGCCAGCAGCTTAAGTTCCGGGGTCGGCCTCTACGAGCAGTACTTC. It encodes CASSLSSGVGLYEQYF.

V gene TRBV12-3 or TRBV12-4 combines with J gene TRBJ1-5; D is uncertain. This CDR3 is 15 amino acids long. Trimming stripped 0 bases from V and 0 bases from J, with 6 bases between. CDR3 loop: CASSLALLSNQPQHF. The CDR3, as DNA: TGTGCCAGCAGTTTAGCCTTGCTTAGCAATCAGCCCCAGCATTTT.